This entry lists 21 T cell receptor beta chains sequenced from one sample in a study of Tregs in tolerant kidney transplant recipients. No antigen has been identified for these receptors. Produced via immunoSEQ multiplex PCR; TCRdb's table is partial and in-frame only. The sample consists of under 50,000 clones, 95% to 96% of them appearing once. Source material: Tregs from blood cultured with allogeneic cells. These receptors were obtained from a human donor in good health.

The table lists this clone with a count of one. J is TRBJ1-1 and V is TRBV19; 8 nucleotides match TRBD1. The germline CDR1 and CDR2 sequences are LNHDA and SQIVND (reference sequence). V lost 6 bases and J lost 0; bases outside the gene matches: 3. This CDR3 comprises 14 residues. CDR3 amino acids: CASRLQGVNTEAFF. The CDR3 DNA is TGTGCCAGTAGGTTACAGGGGGTGAACACTGAAGCTTTCTTT.

J is TRBJ2-2 and V is TRBV4-1; TRBD1 might be the D (6 bases). V shed 2 bases and J shed 9 bases, with 10 bases lying between them. This CDR3 is built from 13 residues. CDR1 and CDR2 from the germline V gene are MGHRA and YSYEKL. CDR3 sequence: CASSQLQGWELFF. In DNA form, the CDR3 reads TGCGCCAGCAGCCAACTACAGGGTTGGGAGCTGTTTTTT.

The sample holds one count of this clone. The genes are TRBV7-9 and TRBJ2-6, with D hard to call. Germline CDR1 SEHNR, CDR2 FQNEAQ (reference sequence). V dropped 3 bases and J dropped 4 bases, with 7 bases sitting between them. The CDR3 has 14 residues. The CDR3 DNA reads as TGTGCCAGCAGCTTCGGCAGGGGGGCCAACGTCCTGACTTTC. Translating gives CASSFGRGANVLTF.

The chain carries TRBV11-2 and TRBJ2-1; 9 bases line up with TRBD2. V dropped 0 bases and J dropped 8; count of bases not matched to a gene: 11. This CDR3 region has 17 residues. The germline V gene encodes CDR1 SGHAT and CDR2 FQNNGV. The DNA for the CDR3 is TGTGCCAGCAGCTTAGATCCTGGCGGGAGGGCTTACGATGAGCAGTTCTTC. As protein: CASSLDPGGRAYDEQFF.

The rearrangement uses TRBV6-1 and TRBJ2-3; either TRBD1 or TRBD2 may fit D (6 bases each). The CDR3 contains 18 residues. CDR1 MNHNS and CDR2 SASEGT come from the germline V gene. The V gene lost 2 bases and the J gene lost 1 base, with 19 bases spanning the gap. DNA of the CDR3: TGTGCCAGCAGTGAACCCCACCTAGGGGGGTTAGGCACAGATACGCAGTATTTT. Amino acids: CASSEPHLGGLGTDTQYF.

This chain joins TRBV5-6 and TRBJ2-7; D might be TRBD1 or TRBD2, each matching 6 bases. This CDR3 has 15 residues. Trimming shortened V by 4 bases and J by 4 bases, and 18 bases separated the two germline ends. Germline CDR1 reads SGHDT; CDR2 reads YYEEEE. CDR3 sequence (DNA): TGTGCCAGCAGCCGGAGGGGGACACCGATTTACGAGCAGTACTTC. This sequence encodes CASSRRGTPIYEQYF.

This clone was observed a handful of times. V usage is TRBV2 and J usage is TRBJ1-5; a weak D match, TRBD1 (5 bases). CDR3 size: 14 residues. V lost 6 bases and J lost 3, with 12 bases in between. In germline, CDR1 is SNHLY, CDR2 FYNNEI. CDR3 DNA sequence: TGTGCCAGCAGGGGCGGGGGTTACAATCAGCCCCAGCATTTT. Translated, it gives CASRGGGYNQPQHF.

This chain links TRBV6-4 with TRBJ1-2, with 11 bases aligning to TRBD1. Germline V gives CDR1 MRHNA, CDR2 SNTAGT. The CDR3 runs 13 residues. The J segment lost 10 bases and the V segment lost 6 bases, leaving 7 bases of the junction unmatched. The CDR3 DNA sequence: TGTGCCAGCAGAGGACAGGGGGCGCGCGACTACACCTTC. Its protein is CASRGQGARDYTF.

This chain joins TRBV27 and TRBJ1-2; 7 bases are a match to TRBD1. This CDR3 has 15 residues. The trim removed 0 bases at V and 2 bases at J, leaving 3 bases unmatched. Germline CDR1 MNHEY, CDR2 SMNVEV (reference sequence). The CDR3 DNA reads TGTGCCAGCAGTTTATCCCCAGGGGGAAACTATGGCTACACCTTC. This encodes CASSLSPGGNYGYTF.

The chain employs TRBV2 and TRBJ1-2; TRBD1 is a possible D gene (5 bases). The germline gives CDR1 SNHLY, CDR2 FYNNEI. Trimming removed 1 base from V and 1 base from J, with 10 bases in between. The CDR3 runs to 15 residues. This CDR3 reads CASSEGRGINYGYTF. Written as DNA, the CDR3 is TGTGCCAGCAGTGAAGGGCGGGGGATTAACTATGGCTACACCTTC.

CDR3 amino acids: CASSEAWGLSQPQHF. The CDR3, as DNA: TGTGCCAGCAGTGAAGCTTGGGGGCTTAGTCAGCCCCAGCATTTT. V is TRBV2 and J is TRBJ1-5, with a tentative D call TRBD1 (6 bases). The CDR3 length is 15 residues. V lost 0 bases and J lost 6, with 12 bases in between. Per the germline V gene, CDR1 is SNHLY and CDR2 is FYNNEI.

V is TRBV7-2 and J is TRBJ2-1, with 7 bases that match TRBD1. Germline CDR1 SGHTA, CDR2 FQGNSA. J gave up 6 bases and V 4 bases, and 9 bases lay outside the gene matches. The CDR3 covers 15 residues. Here the CDR3 reads CASSSGSQGPNEQFF. DNA for the CDR3: TGTGCCAGCAGCTCAGGGTCACAGGGGCCCAATGAGCAGTTCTTC.

The J gene is TRBJ1-2, the V gene TRBV6-6; D may be TRBD1 (6 bases). The germline gives CDR1 MNHNY, CDR2 SVGAGI (reference sequence). Trimming took 5 bases from V and 3 from J, leaving 10 bases between them. The CDR3 has 13 amino acids. The chain's CDR3 is CASSIQGDYGYTF. DNA for the CDR3: TGTGCCAGCAGTATACAGGGAGACTATGGCTACACCTTC.

This chain connects TRBV6-1 to TRBJ2-1, with 12 nucleotides matching TRBD2. Losses at the gene ends were 7 bases for V and 6 bases for J; bases not matched to a gene: 4. Germline lookup yields CDR1 MNHNS and CDR2 SASEGT. The CDR3 has 14 amino acids. CDR3 sequence reads: CASTVLAGGNEQFF. Written as DNA, the CDR3 is TGTGCCAGCACCGTACTAGCGGGGGGCAATGAGCAGTTCTTC.

The chain combines TRBV19 with TRBJ2-7; TRBD2 matches 8 bases. This CDR3 comprises 17 residues. The trim removed 10 bases at V and 1 base at J, leaving 18 bases unmatched. CDR1 is LNHDA, CDR2 SQIVND, per germline (reference sequence). Here the CDR3 reads CATRARAGVIPSYEQYF. CDR3 DNA sequence: TGTGCCACCCGAGCCCGAGCGGGAGTCATCCCATCCTACGAGCAGTACTTC.

The chain is built from TRBV20-1 and TRBJ2-1; D is possibly TRBD1 or TRBD2 (5 bases each). Germline CDR1 reads DFQATT; CDR2 reads SNEGSKA (reference sequence). V lost 3 bases, J lost 9 bases, and 9 bases lay in between. This CDR3 is built from 11 residues. The CDR3, as DNA: TGCAGTGCTAGGGGGGTGCTTGAGCAGTTCTTC. Its protein is CSARGVLEQFF.

The V gene is TRBV7-6, the J gene TRBJ2-1, with unresolved D. V gave up 6 bases and J gave up 3 bases, with 9 bases separating them. CDR3 length: 13 amino acids. In germline, CDR1 is SGHVS, CDR2 FNYEAQ. In nucleotides, the CDR3 is TGTGCCAGCAGGTGGCTATACTACAATGAGCAGTTCTTC. It yields the protein CASRWLYYNEQFF.

The V and J genes are TRBV6-1 and TRBJ2-1; 7 nucleotides match TRBD1. CDR1 MNHNS and CDR2 SASEGT come from the germline V gene. Trimming removed 4 bases from V and 12 bases from J; junction bases left unmatched: 3. This CDR3 is built from 11 residues. CDR3 sequence (DNA): TGTGCCAGCAGTGTGAGGACAGGGCAGTTCTTC. The encoded protein is CASSVRTGQFF.

This clone has just one count. The chain joins TRBV19 to TRBJ2-1; maybe TRBD2 (7 bases). This CDR3 spans 13 amino acids. V was trimmed by 10 bases and J by 9 bases, leaving 19 bases between them. Germline CDR1 and CDR2: LNHDA and SQIVND (reference sequence). Written as DNA, the CDR3 is TGTGCCACCCGGGGCGGGGGCAAGAGTGAGCAGTTCTTC. Translated: CATRGGGKSEQFF.

This clone was observed a handful of times. This chain uses TRBV7-2 with TRBJ1-2; no clear D gene. The CDR3 is made up of 9 amino acids. Germline V gene sequence: CDR1 SGHTA, CDR2 FQGNSA. Trimming removed 3 bases at V and 7 bases at J, with 0 bases between. CDR3 region: CASSFGYTF. The CDR3 DNA sequence: TGTGCCAGCAGCTTTGGCTACACCTTC.

Concerning this clone itself: Relative to the germline gene, one junction end is altered; a read error may explain this. The chain uses TRBV11-1 and TRBJ2-7, with D perhaps matching TRBD2 (5 bases). CDR3 size: 13 residues. From germline, CDR1 is SGHAT and CDR2 FQDESV (reference sequence). The CDR3 nucleotides are TGTGCCAGCAGCTTAACTGGGGAAGCGGCCCCGTTCTTC. Protein: CASSLTGEAAPFF.